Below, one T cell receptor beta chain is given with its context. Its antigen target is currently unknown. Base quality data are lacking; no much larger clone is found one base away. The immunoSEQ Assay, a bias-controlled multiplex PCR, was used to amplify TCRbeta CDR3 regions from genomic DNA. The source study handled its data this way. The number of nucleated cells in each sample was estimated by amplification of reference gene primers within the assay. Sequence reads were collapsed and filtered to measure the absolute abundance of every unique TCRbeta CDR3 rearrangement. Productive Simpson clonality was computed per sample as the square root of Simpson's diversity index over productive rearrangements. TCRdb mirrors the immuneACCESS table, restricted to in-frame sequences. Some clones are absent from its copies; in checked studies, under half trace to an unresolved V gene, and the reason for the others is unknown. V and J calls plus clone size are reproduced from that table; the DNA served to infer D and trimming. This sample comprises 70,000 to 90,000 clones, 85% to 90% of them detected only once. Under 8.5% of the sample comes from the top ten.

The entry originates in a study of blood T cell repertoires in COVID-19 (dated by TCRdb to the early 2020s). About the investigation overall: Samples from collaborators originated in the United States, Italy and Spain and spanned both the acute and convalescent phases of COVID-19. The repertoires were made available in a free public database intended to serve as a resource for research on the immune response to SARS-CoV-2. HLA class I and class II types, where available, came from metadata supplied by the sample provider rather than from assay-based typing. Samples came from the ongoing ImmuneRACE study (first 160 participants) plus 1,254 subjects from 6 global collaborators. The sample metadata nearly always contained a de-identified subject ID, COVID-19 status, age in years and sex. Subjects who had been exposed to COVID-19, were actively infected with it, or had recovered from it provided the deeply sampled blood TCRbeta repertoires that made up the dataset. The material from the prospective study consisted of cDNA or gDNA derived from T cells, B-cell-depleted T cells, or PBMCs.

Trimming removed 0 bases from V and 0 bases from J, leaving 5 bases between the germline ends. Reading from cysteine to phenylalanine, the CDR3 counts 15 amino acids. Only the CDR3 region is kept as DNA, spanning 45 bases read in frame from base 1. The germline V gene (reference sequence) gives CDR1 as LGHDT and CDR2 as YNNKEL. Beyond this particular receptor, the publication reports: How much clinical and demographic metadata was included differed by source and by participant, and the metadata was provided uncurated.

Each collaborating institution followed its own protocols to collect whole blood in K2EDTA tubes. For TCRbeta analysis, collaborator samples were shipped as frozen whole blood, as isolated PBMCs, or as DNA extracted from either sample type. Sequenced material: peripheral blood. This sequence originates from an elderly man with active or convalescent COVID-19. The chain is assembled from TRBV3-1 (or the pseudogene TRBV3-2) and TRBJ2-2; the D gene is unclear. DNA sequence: TGTGCCAGCAGCCAAGAGACTGCGAACACCGGGGAGCTGTTTTTT. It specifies CASSQETANTGELFF.